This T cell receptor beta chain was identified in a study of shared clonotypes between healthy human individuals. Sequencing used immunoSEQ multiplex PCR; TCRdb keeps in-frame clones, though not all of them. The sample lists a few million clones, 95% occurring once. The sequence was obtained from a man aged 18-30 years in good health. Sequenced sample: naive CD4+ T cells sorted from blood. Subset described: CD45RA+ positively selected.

The CDR3 region is CATSRLWDGSSGNTIYF. The CDR3 region has the DNA TGTGCCACCAGCAGATTGTGGGACGGAAGCTCTGGAAACACCATATATTTT. This chain joins TRBV15 and TRBJ1-3, with a weak D call TRBD1 (5 bases). The V end lost 2 bases, the J end lost 0 bases, and 14 bases lay between the germline ends. This CDR3 contains 17 residues. The germline CDR1 and CDR2 sequences are LNHNV and YYDKDF (reference sequence). The full variable domain, with the rest looked up from reference TRBV15 and TRBJ1-3, is DAMVIQNPRYQVTQFGKPVTLSCSQTLNHNVMYWYQQKSSQAPKLLFHYYDKDFNNEADTPDNFQSRRPNTSFCFLDIRSPGLGDTAMYLCATSRLWDGSSGNTIYFGEGSWLTVV.